These T cell receptor beta chains were read from a single sample in a study of cytomegalovirus exposure and HLA in healthy donors. Method: immunoSEQ multiplex PCR; TCRdb's copy keeps in-frame clones and lacks some. The table has some 150,000 clones, approximately 90% seen once; the top ten hold around 3%. Input material: PBMCs. These receptors were obtained from a man aged 18 to 30 in good health and CMV-seronegative. CDR3s include the opening cysteine and the closing phenylalanine or tryptophan. Rows may omit the clone size; those that give it use once, few, many or a size class.

V gene	clone size	J gene	CDR3 protein
TRBV18	-	TRBJ2-2	CASSPSWTYTGELFF
TRBV28	-	TRBJ2-2	CASSLRGLRDTGELFF
TRBV5-1	-	TRBJ1-4	CASSPGGPQGVSEKLFF
TRBV25-1	-	TRBJ2-2	CASSRGWTGELFF
TRBV6-5	-	TRBJ1-3	CASSLTHSSGNTIYF
TRBV10-3	-	TRBJ2-1	CAISESNSHNEQFF
TRBV5-1	-	TRBJ1-2	CASSIGTRDHGYTF
TRBV6-4	-	TRBJ2-3	CASSDLPGRSDTQYF
TRBV2	-	TRBJ2-1	CASRRMAGRDNEQFF
TRBV5-1	-	TRBJ2-1	CASSSPGTGVYNEQFF
TRBV4-3	-	TRBJ2-7	CASSHCLKFTSEKTYEQYF
TRBV6-5	once	TRBJ2-2	CASSYYSGNTGELFF
TRBV7-8	-	TRBJ2-1	CASSEGSSYNEQFF
TRBV27	-	TRBJ2-7	CASSSAYEQYF
TRBV11-3	-	TRBJ2-1	CASSLMGGGDEQFF
TRBV27	-	TRBJ1-3	CASSNTGSGNTIYF
TRBV27	-	TRBJ2-7	CASSPLAGENYEQYF
TRBV6-5	once	TRBJ2-1	CASSLAGGYNEQFF
TRBV20-1	once	TRBJ2-7	CSARLAYEQYF
TRBV6-1	-	TRBJ2-1	CASSELLGGAGGWNEQFF
TRBV6-1	-	TRBJ1-5	CASSEGVWGDSSNQPQHF
TRBV5-6	-	TRBJ1-2	CASSPGNNYGYTF
TRBV6-5	-	TRBJ1-1	CASSYGTRGTEAFF
TRBV28	-	TRBJ2-3	CASSYGTGYTDTQYF
TRBV2	-	TRBJ2-5	CASSVPNQETQYF
TRBV19	once	TRBJ1-2	CASSIVFRLRDRVDYGYTF
TRBV18	-	TRBJ1-2	CASSPGQNNYGYTF
TRBV27	-	TRBJ2-3	CASSQGTWGTDTQYF
TRBV7-9	-	TRBJ2-7	CASSLRQGAREQYF
TRBV7-9	-	TRBJ1-1	CASSLVLGQNTEAFF
TRBV6-4	-	TRBJ2-7	CASSDSRPCLAYEQYF
TRBV28	-	TRBJ1-1	CASSFRVPGHEAFF
TRBV27	-	TRBJ2-1	CASSLIGREGRNAQFF